The 8 T cell receptor beta chains reported below all come from one sample, sequenced in a study of blood T cell repertoires in COVID-19. Sequencing used immunoSEQ multiplex PCR; TCRdb keeps in-frame clones, though not all of them. The profile shows approximately 33,000 clones, around 90% of them singletons. The sample was peripheral blood. All receptors come from a man in his sixties with COVID-19, enrolled during active disease.

The chain carries TRBV3-1 (or the pseudogene TRBV3-2) and TRBJ1-1, with D possibly being TRBD1 (5 bases). CDR3 length equals 14 residues. CDR1 and CDR2 (germline): LGHDT, YNNKEL (reference sequence). V lost 3 bases, J lost 1 base, and 9 bases lay in between. The CDR3 protein is CASSQGQANTEAFF. Written as DNA, the CDR3 is TGTGCCAGCAGCCAGGGGCAGGCGAACACTGAAGCTTTCTTT.

This chain connects TRBV20-1 to TRBJ1-1; D remains unclear. With 3 bases removed from V and 5 bases from J, the gap between germline ends came to 10 bases. Germline CDR1 DFQATT, CDR2 SNEGSKA (reference sequence). The CDR3 runs 12 residues. For the CDR3, the DNA is TGCAGTGCTAGTGTAGGGAGAACTGAAGCTTTCTTT. Translating it yields CSASVGRTEAFF.

This chain links TRBV7-3 with TRBJ1-2, with D perhaps matching TRBD1 (5 bases). Between the trimmed V and J ends, which lost 5 bases and 4 bases, there was a span of 11 bases. Germline V gives CDR1 SGHTA, CDR2 FQGTGA. The CDR3 spans 13 residues. The CDR3 nucleotides read TGTGCCAGCAGCCCGGGGGGTAGCTATGGCTACACCTTC. This encodes CASSPGGSYGYTF.

The chain has TRBV28 and TRBJ1-4, with 10 bases lining up with TRBD1. From germline, CDR1 is MDHEN and CDR2 SYDVKM. This CDR3 contains 19 residues. Trimming cost V 3 bases and J 2 bases; bases outside gene matches: 12. The CDR3: CASSFPGQGIPATNEKLFF. CDR3 bases: TGTGCCAGCAGTTTTCCGGGACAGGGGATCCCTGCGACTAATGAAAAACTGTTTTTT.

The rearrangement joins TRBV6-5 to TRBJ2-7; 7 bases line up with TRBD1. J gave up 4 bases and V 6 bases, and 12 bases lay outside the gene matches. CDR3 length equals 15 residues. CDR1 is MNHEY and CDR2 is SVGAGI in the germline V gene. This chain's CDR3 is CASSTGTVPGYEQYF. The CDR3 coding sequence is TGTGCCAGCAGCACTGGGACAGTCCCCGGGTACGAGCAGTACTTC.

V gene TRBV27 combines with J gene TRBJ1-2, with D hard to call. This CDR3 comprises 14 residues. V lost 5 bases to trimming and J lost 4 bases, with 14 bases between them. CDR1 and CDR2 (germline): MNHEY, SMNVEV (reference sequence). CDR3 amino acids: CASSPARSRYGYTF. The CDR3 nucleotides read TGTGCCAGCAGTCCCGCCCGGAGCCGCTATGGCTACACCTTC.

The CDR3, as DNA: TGTGCCAGCAGTCTCAGGGATAATGAGCAGTTCTTC. Its protein is CASSLRDNEQFF. The J gene is TRBJ2-1, the V gene TRBV9; D is perhaps TRBD1 (5 bases). The CDR3 consists of 12 residues. Trimming pared 5 bases from V and 7 bases from J, leaving 10 bases between. Germline lookup yields CDR1 SGDLS and CDR2 YYNGEE.

This chain's CDR3 is CSVELAGGDEQFF. CDR3 coding DNA: TGCAGCGTTGAGCTAGCGGGAGGAGATGAGCAGTTCTTC. This chain links TRBV29-1 with TRBJ2-1, with TRBD2 matching 11 bases. The CDR3 has 13 amino acids. The germline V gene has CDR1 SQVTM and CDR2 ANQGSEA. J gave up 8 bases and V 3 bases, and 3 bases lay outside the gene matches.